This T cell receptor (beta chain) came from a study of monozygotic twins with cystic fibrosis. Sequenced by immunoSEQ multiplex PCR; TCRdb stores in-frame clones only, minus some. The top ten hold approximately 0.77% of the sample, which has more than 11,000 clones, around 89% seen once. As regards this clone: The antigen is undetermined.

V was trimmed by 3 bases and J by 0 bases, leaving 9 bases between them. There are 14 residues in the CDR3. Germline values: CDR1 SQVTM, CDR2 ANQGSEA. Overall study findings and caveats: J usage was most co-twin-similar in 8 of 16 pairs, V in 13. No link emerged between shared CDR3 counts and age, concordance or severity. Clonality was generally low (median approximately 0.009), higher in the most severe patients. Nucleotide-identical clonotype sharing was significantly higher within monozygotic CF twin pairs than between unrelated CF individuals.

The chain recombines TRBV29-1 with TRBJ2-1; tentatively, D is TRBD1 (7 bases). This sequence originates from a boy between 10 and 17 years old with cystic fibrosis. The sample consisted of blood. Written as DNA, the CDR3 is TGCAGCGTTGAGCGGGACAGCTCCTACAATGAGCAGTTCTTC. It specifies CSVERDSSYNEQFF.